This T cell receptor beta chain came from a study of human T cells and chemical hapten exposure. In germline, CDR1 is WNHNN, CDR2 SYGVQD (reference sequence). The length of the CDR3 is 14 residues. With 3 bases removed from V and 7 bases from J, the gap between germline ends came to 13 bases. Noted time point: patch test 2, 6 weeks after DPC sensitization. The treatment: therapeutic diphenylcyclopropenone sensitization with weekly scalp DPC. This clonotype was seen a handful of times. TCRdb itself ran the RACE reads through MiXCR, one entry per CDR3 protein. Found here are about 73,000 distinct CDR3 sequences, 6.5% to 10% of them singletons; the top ten hold about 3%.

This TCR came from a woman aged 45-59 years with alopecia areata. Some clones in this sample may be carry-over from other donors' samples. Sequencing was performed on whole blood, taken in connection with sensitization to the hapten diphenylcyclopropenone (DPC). V usage is TRBV10-1 and J usage is TRBJ2-1, with D possibly TRBD2 on 5 matching bases. CDR3: CASSEGPPGNEQFF. The CDR3 DNA is TGCGCCAGCAGTGAAGGTCCCCCGGGGAATGAGCAGTTCTTC.